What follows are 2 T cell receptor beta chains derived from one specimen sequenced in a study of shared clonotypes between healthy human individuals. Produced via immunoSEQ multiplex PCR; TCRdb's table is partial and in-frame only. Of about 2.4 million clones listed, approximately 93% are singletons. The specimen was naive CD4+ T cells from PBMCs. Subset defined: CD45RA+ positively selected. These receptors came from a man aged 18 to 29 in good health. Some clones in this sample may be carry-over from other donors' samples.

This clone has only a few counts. The CDR3 DNA reads TGTGCCGTCGGGCTAGCGGGAGCGGATACGCAGTATTTT. Protein sequence: CAVGLAGADTQYF. The chain uses TRBV6-5 and TRBJ2-3; 10 bases fit TRBD2. CDR3 size: 13 residues. Per the germline V gene, CDR1 is MNHEY and CDR2 is SVGAGI. The J segment lost 6 bases and the V segment lost 11 bases, leaving 8 bases of the junction unmatched.

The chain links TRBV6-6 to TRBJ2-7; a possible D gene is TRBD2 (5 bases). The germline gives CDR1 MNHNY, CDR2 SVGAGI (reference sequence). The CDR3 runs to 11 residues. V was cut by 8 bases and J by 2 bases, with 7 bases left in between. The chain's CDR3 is CASGRAYEQYF. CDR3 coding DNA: TGTGCCAGCGGGCGGGCCTACGAGCAGTACTTC.